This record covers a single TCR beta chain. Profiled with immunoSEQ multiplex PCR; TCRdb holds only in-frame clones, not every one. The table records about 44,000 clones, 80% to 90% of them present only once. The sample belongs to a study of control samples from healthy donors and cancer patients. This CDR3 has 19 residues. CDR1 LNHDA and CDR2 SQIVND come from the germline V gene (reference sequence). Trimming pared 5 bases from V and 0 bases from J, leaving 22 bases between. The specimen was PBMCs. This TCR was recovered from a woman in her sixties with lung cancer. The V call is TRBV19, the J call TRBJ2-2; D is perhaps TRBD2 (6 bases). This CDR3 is CASSPGTGDGLTNTGELFF. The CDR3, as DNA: TGTGCCAGTAGTCCCGGGACGGGGGACGGACTAACGAACACCGGGGAGCTGTTTTTT. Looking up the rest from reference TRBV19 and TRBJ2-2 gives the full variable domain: DGGITQSPKYLFRKEGQNVTLSCEQNLNHDAMYWYRQDPGQGLRLIYYSQIVNDFQKGDIAEGYSVSREKKESFPLTVTSAQKNPTAFYLCASSPGTGDGLTNTGELFFGEGSRLTVL.